Listed here are 18 T cell receptor beta chains from one sample, sequenced in a study of blood T cells in healthy people across ages. It was with a sample-barcoded 5' primer and a J-beta primer mix that a second PCR of roughly 7 to 12 cycles was run. TCRdb re-called the 5' RACE reads through MiXCR, storing one row per CDR3 protein. The sample includes about 700,000 distinct CDR3 sequences, approximately 29% of them seen just once. The sample consisted of blood. Receptors originate from a woman older than 75 in good health.

With regard to this clonotype: At one of its ends the junction is not consistent with the germline gene, which may arise from a read error. V usage is TRBV6-5 and J usage is TRBJ2-3; D is uncertain. Germline assignment: CDR1 MNHEY and CDR2 SVGAGI. There are 14 residues in the CDR3. Here the CDR3 DNA reads TGTACCAGCAGTTACTCGGCTCTCGAGGATACGCAGTATTTT. This encodes CTSSYSALEDTQYF.

This clonotype has a handful of counts. This clone may be a read error of a much larger clone one base away. The CDR3 bases are TGCGCCAGCAGCCAAGTTGGGCGAGCGGGGGGGCCAGATATGCAGTATTTT. This translates into CASSQVGRAGGPDMQYF. This chain links TRBV4-3 with TRBJ2-3; 10 bases match TRBD2. The germline V gene encodes CDR1 LGHNA and CDR2 YSLEER. This CDR3 spans 17 amino acids.

The V call is TRBV7-8, the J call TRBJ2-1; D is possibly TRBD2 (7 bases). This CDR3 region has 14 residues. V was trimmed by 5 bases and J by 10 bases, leaving 18 bases between them. The germline V gene has CDR1 SGHVS and CDR2 FQNEAQ. This CDR3 is CASSLGGGGYEQFF. The CDR3 DNA reads TGTGCCAGCAGCCTGGGGGGGGGCGGGTACGAGCAGTTCTTC.

The CDR3 spells CASSQAGVMNTEAFF. CDR3 in DNA: TGTGCCAGCAGCCAAGCAGGGGTTATGAACACTGAAGCTTTCTTT. The chain couples TRBV5-5 to TRBJ1-1; perhaps TRBD1 as D (6 bases). V dropped 4 bases and J dropped 0 bases, with 13 bases sitting between them. The CDR3 is 15 amino acids. Germline lookup yields CDR1 SGHKS and CDR2 YYEKEE (reference sequence).

A word on this clonotype: It is likely a read error, because the conserved phenylalanine at the end of the CDR3 is missing. V gene TRBV20-1 combines with J gene TRBJ2-5; 14 nucleotides agree with TRBD2. The germline CDR1 and CDR2 sequences are DFQATT and SNEGSKA (reference sequence). This CDR3 is 15 amino acids long. The CDR3 region is CSAIRTSGGSQTQYV. The CDR3 DNA follows: TGCAGCGCTATACGGACTAGCGGGGGGTCCCAGACCCAGTACGTC.

V is TRBV28 and J is TRBJ2-7; possibly TRBD2 for D (6 bases). The CDR3 runs to 14 residues. V was cut by 3 bases and J by 2 bases, with 11 bases left in between. Germline V gene lookup returns CDR1 MDHEN and CDR2 SYDVKM. Written as DNA, the CDR3 is TGTGCCAGCAGTTTGGGAGGACCCCCCTACGAGCAGTACTTC. It translates to CASSLGGPPYEQYF.

This clonotype was observed many times. This chain joins TRBV7-8 and TRBJ1-2, with TRBD1 matching over 7 bases. From germline, CDR1 is SGHVS and CDR2 FQNEAQ. The ends lost 3 bases at V and 4 bases at J; junction bases unmatched: 8. This CDR3 has 15 residues. The CDR3 region is CASSFLGTASYGYTF. In DNA form, the CDR3 reads TGTGCCAGCAGCTTCCTCGGGACAGCCTCCTATGGCTACACCTTC.

The chain recombines TRBV29-1 with TRBJ2-2; D is uncertain. Germline CDR1 reads SQVTM; CDR2 reads ANQGSEA. Deletions cut 7 bases from V and 8 bases from J, with 11 bases between. The CDR3 spans 11 residues. CDR3 coding DNA: TGCAGCGGGGAAAGGGCTGGGGAGCTGTTTTTT. Amino acids: CSGERAGELFF.

The table lists this clonotype with a few counts. The chain links TRBV19 to TRBJ2-1; 11 bases are a match to TRBD1. There are 15 residues in the CDR3. The V and J ends lost 5 bases and 7 bases, in that order; junction bases with no gene match: 7. Looked up from germline, CDR1 is LNHDA and CDR2 is SQIVND (reference sequence). The CDR3 reads CASSGTGGVWNEQFF. DNA of the CDR3: TGTGCCAGTAGTGGGACAGGGGGAGTGTGGAATGAGCAGTTCTTC.

The chain employs TRBV13 and TRBJ2-1, with 13 positions matching TRBD2. J lost 8 bases, V lost 3 bases, and 7 bases had no gene match. CDR1 PRHDT and CDR2 FYEKMQ come from the germline V gene (reference sequence). This CDR3 is 16 amino acids long. The CDR3 DNA reads TGTGCCAGCAGCTTTCTCACTAGCGGGAGGGCCGATGAGCAGTTCTTC. It encodes CASSFLTSGRADEQFF.

This clonotype has more than one count but fewer than ten. The rearrangement links TRBV7-6 to TRBJ1-1, with 8 bases matching TRBD1. The trim removed 5 bases at V and 11 bases at J, leaving 7 bases unmatched. CDR1 and CDR2 from the germline V gene are SGHVS and FNYEAQ. The CDR3 runs to 12 residues. The DNA for the CDR3 is TGTGCCAGCAGCGTAGGACAGGGACCCGCTTTCTTT. It encodes CASSVGQGPAFF.

The chain joins TRBV6-2 or TRBV6-3 to TRBJ2-3; D may correspond to TRBD1 or TRBD2 (6 bases each). CDR1 MNHEY and CDR2 SVGEGT come from the germline V gene. Trimming removed 6 bases from V and 4 bases from J, with 20 bases in between. This CDR3 is 16 amino acids long. The CDR3 DNA follows: TGTGCCAGCAGCCGACGGGGGCAGGGTGGGGCAGATACGCAGTATTTT. This sequence encodes CASSRRGQGGADTQYF.

This clonotype was observed at least ten times. The CDR3 DNA is TGTGCCAGCAGTTACTCGGACACGAACTATGGCTACACCTTC. It is translated as CASSYSDTNYGYTF. This chain uses TRBV6-5 with TRBJ1-2; D may be TRBD1 (5 bases). This CDR3 contains 14 residues. V lost 0 bases to trimming and J lost 2 bases, with 7 bases between them. Germline assignment: CDR1 MNHEY and CDR2 SVGAGI.

Note on this clonotype: A single base separates this from a much larger clone, so it may be a read error. This chain connects TRBV5-1 to TRBJ1-5, with D hard to call. The CDR3 has 13 amino acids. CDR1 SGHRS and CDR2 YFSETQ come from the germline V gene. The CDR3 loop reads CAGSRDPDQPQHF. As DNA, the CDR3 is TGCGCCGGCAGCCGGGATCCTGATCAGCCCCAGCATTTT.

This clonotype was seen many times. The chain is built from TRBV5-1 and TRBJ2-1, with TRBD2 matching over 12 bases. From germline, CDR1 is SGHRS and CDR2 YFSETQ. The CDR3 extends over 16 amino acids. Trimming cost V 5 bases and J 3 bases; bases outside gene matches: 6. In nucleotides, the CDR3 is TGCGCCAGCAGTCCCAGGACTAGCGGGAACTACAATGAGCAGTTCTTC. It is translated as CASSPRTSGNYNEQFF.

This clonotype was seen repeatedly, ten times or more. The chain has TRBV29-1 and TRBJ2-6, with D possibly matching TRBD1 (6 bases). The CDR3 is 16 amino acids. V was clipped by 0 bases and J by 1 base, with 10 bases between them. In germline, CDR1 is SQVTM, CDR2 ANQGSEA. The CDR3 sequence: CSVEESTGSGANVLTF. The CDR3 DNA reads as TGCAGCGTTGAAGAGTCTACAGGGTCTGGGGCCAACGTCCTGACTTTC.

This clonotype was seen repeatedly, ten times or more. The gene calls are TRBV20-1 and TRBJ1-1; D is possibly TRBD1 (6 bases). The CDR3 runs 15 residues. Trimming shortened V by 5 bases and J by 5 bases, and 21 bases separated the two germline ends. CDR1 and CDR2 (germline): DFQATT, SNEGSKA (reference sequence). The CDR3 spells CSADVGDTGRTEAFF. Here the CDR3 DNA reads TGCAGTGCTGATGTAGGCGACACAGGGAGAACTGAAGCTTTCTTT.

The rearrangement uses TRBV7-2 and TRBJ1-1; D may be TRBD1 (5 bases). Trimming shortened V by 1 base and J by 1 base, and 7 bases separated the two germline ends. This CDR3 spans 14 amino acids. Per germline, CDR1 SGHTA and CDR2 FQGNSA. DNA for the CDR3: TGTGCCAGCAGCTTAGATCAGGGGAACACTGAAGCTTTCTTT. It is translated as CASSLDQGNTEAFF.